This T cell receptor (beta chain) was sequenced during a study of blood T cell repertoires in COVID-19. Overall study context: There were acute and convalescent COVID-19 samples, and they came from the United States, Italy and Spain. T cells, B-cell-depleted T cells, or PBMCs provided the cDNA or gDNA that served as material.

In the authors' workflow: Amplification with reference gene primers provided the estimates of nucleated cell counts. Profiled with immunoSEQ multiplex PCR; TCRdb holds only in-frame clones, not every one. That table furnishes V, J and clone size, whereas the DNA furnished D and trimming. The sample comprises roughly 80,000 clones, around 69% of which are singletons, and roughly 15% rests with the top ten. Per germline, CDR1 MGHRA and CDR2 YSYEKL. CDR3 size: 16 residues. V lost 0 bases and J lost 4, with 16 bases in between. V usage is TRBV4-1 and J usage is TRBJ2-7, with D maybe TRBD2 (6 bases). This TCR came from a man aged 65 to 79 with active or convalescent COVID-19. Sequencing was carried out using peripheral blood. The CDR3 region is CASSQEVFGGRYEQYF. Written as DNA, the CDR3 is TGCGCCAGCAGCCAAGAAGTGTTCGGGGGACGATACGAGCAGTACTTC.